This record looks at one TCR beta chain sequence and its context. Its antigen is unidentified. Germline lookup yields CDR1 SGDLS and CDR2 YYNGEE. There are 15 residues in the CDR3. The V end was cut by 5 bases, the J end by 0 bases, with 13 bases between. The sample belongs to a study of early T cells in non-severe SARS-CoV-2 infection. Overall study findings and caveats: VDJdb matching favored anti-spike CD8 responses, missing private and CD4 specificities.

TCRdb re-called the 5' RACE reads with MiXCR, one entry per CDR3 protein. The sample lists 30,000 to 40,000 distinct CDR3 sequences, 3.5% to 5% occurring once. Sample: whole blood. The chain joins TRBV9 to TRBJ2-3; the D is unclear. The TCR was taken from an adult who was a healthcare worker with PCR-confirmed SARS-CoV-2 infection or an uninfected control (not recorded which). The CDR3 DNA sequence: TGTGCCAGCAGTTTTTCCCCAGCTAGCACAGATACGCAGTATTTT. As protein: CASSFSPASTDTQYF.